The 19 T cell receptor beta chains in this list originate from one sample, sequenced in a study of blood T cell repertoires in COVID-19. Profiled with immunoSEQ multiplex PCR; TCRdb holds only in-frame clones, not every one. Of under 500,000 clones in the sample, roughly nine tenths were seen once. Input material: PBMCs or T cells enriched from blood (not recorded which). These receptors were taken from a man in his thirties or forties who had recovered from COVID-19.

The CDR3 nucleotides are TGTGCCAGCAGTCTAGACCATGAGATAGCAGGGGGCCGGGAGCTGTTTTTT. It codes for CASSLDHEIAGGRELFF. The chain joins TRBV27 to TRBJ2-2; TRBD1 aligns across 8 bases. This CDR3 is 17 amino acids long. The V and J ends lost 5 bases and 9 bases, in that order; junction bases with no gene match: 17. Germline CDR1 and CDR2: MNHEY and SMNVEV (reference sequence).

J is TRBJ2-7 and V is TRBV6-5, with D perhaps TRBD1 (5 bases). Germline CDR1 MNHEY, CDR2 SVGAGI. V was pared by 10 bases and J by 5 bases, with 15 bases between. This CDR3 has 12 amino acids. CDR3 region: CATRRGEDEQYF. For the CDR3, the DNA is TGTGCCACCCGAAGGGGTGAGGACGAGCAGTACTTC.

CDR3 loop: CASSLAYRGGSNYGYTF. The CDR3 DNA is TGTGCCAGCAGCTTAGCCTACAGGGGCGGCTCTAACTATGGCTACACCTTC. The V gene is TRBV13, the J gene TRBJ1-2, with 7 bases matching TRBD1. V shed 1 base, J shed 0 bases, and the junction held 8 bases outside the gene matches. There are 17 residues in the CDR3. Germline values: CDR1 PRHDT, CDR2 FYEKMQ (reference sequence).

The genes are TRBV2 and TRBJ2-1, with 8 bases identical to TRBD2. Germline assignment: CDR1 SNHLY and CDR2 FYNNEI. This CDR3 is 17 amino acids long. V shed 6 bases and J 0 bases; nucleotides not matched to a gene: 10. This CDR3 is CASRPGGGSSSYNEQFF. The CDR3 nucleotides read TGTGCCAGCAGACCCGGCGGGGGGTCGAGCTCCTACAATGAGCAGTTCTTC.

V gene TRBV24-1 combines with J gene TRBJ1-1; D call uncertain. There are 13 residues in the CDR3. Trimming left V 4 bases short and J 3 bases short, with 8 bases between. CDR1 KGHDR and CDR2 SFDVKD come from the germline V gene. CDR3: CATSDPLDTEAFF. The CDR3 coding sequence is TGTGCCACCAGTGACCCCTTAGACACTGAAGCTTTCTTT.

This clone turned up a few times. This chain joins TRBV28 and TRBJ2-1; no definite D call. Trimming shortened V by 3 bases and J by 3 bases, and 9 bases separated the two germline ends. This CDR3 has 14 amino acids. Germline CDR1 is MDHEN and CDR2 is SYDVKM. As DNA, the CDR3 is TGTGCCAGCAGTTTCCAGGCGTACTACAATGAGCAGTTCTTC. Protein product: CASSFQAYYNEQFF.

This clone appeared once. The CDR3 protein is CVRSLVTTKLYSNQPQHF. The CDR3 nucleotides read TGTGTCAGAAGCTTAGTTACCACCAAGCTTTATAGCAATCAGCCCCAGCATTTT. The rearrangement uses TRBV7-5 and TRBJ1-5. TRBV7-5 is a pseudogene segment. This CDR3 is 18 amino acids long.

The chain joins TRBV18 to TRBJ1-5; TRBD1 might be the D (6 bases). This CDR3 is built from 15 residues. Germline CDR1 is KGHSH and CDR2 is LQKENI. The ends were cut back, 6 bases at V and 4 bases at J, with 16 bases in the middle. The CDR3 loop reads CASSPRQDSNQPQHF. The CDR3 DNA reads TGTGCCAGCTCTCCCCGACAGGACTCGAATCAGCCCCAGCATTTT.

V gene TRBV9 combines with J gene TRBJ1-4; D not resolved. Trimming removed 4 bases at V and 7 bases at J, with 14 bases between. CDR1 and CDR2 (germline): SGDLS, YYNGEE. The CDR3 sequence is 14 residues long. CDR3 loop: CASSPGREFEKLFF. In nucleotides, the CDR3 is TGTGCCAGCAGCCCTGGGAGGGAGTTTGAAAAACTGTTTTTT. Looking up the rest from reference TRBV9 and TRBJ1-4 gives the full variable domain: DSGVTQTPKHLITATGQRVTLRCSPRSGDLSVYWYQQSLDQGLQFLIQYYNGEERAKGNILERFSAQQFPDLHSELNLSSLELGDSALYFCASSPGREFEKLFFGSGTQLSVL.

The V call is TRBV11-2, the J call TRBJ2-5, with D tentatively TRBD2 (6 bases). V was trimmed by 3 bases and J by 5 bases, leaving 13 bases between them. The CDR3 length is 14 residues. Germline V lookup: CDR1 SGHAT, CDR2 FQNNGV. For the CDR3, the DNA is TGTGCCAGCAGCTTTCCGGGAGAGCCCGAGACCCAGTACTTC. Protein: CASSFPGEPETQYF.

The chain couples TRBV18 to TRBJ1-4; TRBD1 might be the D (5 bases). The ends were cut back, 3 bases at V and 7 bases at J, with 15 bases in the middle. Germline CDR1 KGHSH, CDR2 LQKENI. The CDR3 runs to 15 residues. The CDR3 region is CASSPRLGASEKLFF. As DNA, the CDR3 is TGTGCCAGCTCACCCAGGTTAGGGGCGAGTGAAAAACTGTTTTTT.

The chain uses TRBV24-1 and TRBJ2-5; a possible D gene is TRBD1 (7 bases). Looked up from germline, CDR1 is KGHDR and CDR2 is SFDVKD. Trimming took off 6 bases at V and 5 bases at J, with 12 bases between the two ends. This CDR3 contains 13 residues. The CDR3 protein is CATSMPGGETQYF. The CDR3 DNA reads TGTGCCACCAGTATGCCAGGGGGGGAGACCCAGTACTTC.

The rearrangement uses TRBV27 and TRBJ2-7; 9 nucleotides agree with TRBD2. Trimming cost V 5 bases and J 6 bases; bases outside gene matches: 17. Per germline, CDR1 MNHEY and CDR2 SMNVEV (reference sequence). CDR3 length: 17 amino acids. Here the CDR3 reads CASSPIQTSGIKSEQYF. For the CDR3, the DNA is TGTGCCAGCAGTCCCATCCAGACTAGCGGTATTAAAAGCGAGCAGTACTTC.

This clone was picked up one time. V gene TRBV5-5 combines with J gene TRBJ1-5; D ambiguous. CDR1 is SGHKS, CDR2 YYEKEE, per germline (reference sequence). CDR3 length: 17 residues. V was clipped by 0 bases and J by 2 bases, with 15 bases between them. CDR3 DNA: TGTGCCAGCAGCTTGGAACAGATTAAATTGGGCAATCAGCCCCAGCATTTT. Protein: CASSLEQIKLGNQPQHF.

CDR3 amino acids: CASSHVTGGEQYF. The CDR3 region has the DNA TGTGCCAGCAGCCACGTCACCGGGGGCGAGCAGTACTTC. The chain is built from TRBV3-1 (or the pseudogene TRBV3-2) and TRBJ2-7; a weak D match, TRBD2 (6 bases). Trimming stripped 3 bases from V and 6 bases from J, with 12 bases between. CDR3 length: 13 amino acids. CDR1 is LGHDT and CDR2 is YNNKEL in the germline V gene (reference sequence).

The chain couples TRBV19 to TRBJ2-7; D is perhaps TRBD1 (6 bases). V was cut by 5 bases and J by 3 bases, with 14 bases left in between. Germline assignment: CDR1 LNHDA and CDR2 SQIVND (reference sequence). The CDR3 length is 14 residues. The chain's CDR3 is CASSLGRGDYEQYF. CDR3 coding DNA: TGTGCCAGTAGTCTCGGCAGGGGTGACTACGAGCAGTACTTC.

The chain is built from TRBV12-3 or TRBV12-4 and TRBJ2-1; TRBD1 aligns across 7 bases. CDR3 length: 12 residues. J lost 12 bases, V lost 6 bases, and 8 bases had no gene match. This CDR3 reads CASSLQGQSQFF. The CDR3 DNA reads TGTGCCAGCAGCTTACAGGGGCAGTCGCAGTTCTTC.

The table lists this clone with a count of one. The rearrangement joins TRBV11-3 to TRBJ2-1; 12 nucleotides agree with TRBD2. V lost 2 bases, J lost 4 bases, and 0 bases stayed unmatched. There are 15 residues in the CDR3. Germline loops: CDR1 SGHNT, CDR2 YENEEA. The CDR3 DNA reads as TGTGCCAGCAGCTTACTAGCGGGAGGGTACAATGAGCAGTTCTTC. It encodes CASSLLAGGYNEQFF.

The V gene is TRBV13, the J gene TRBJ2-3; D is possibly TRBD2 (5 bases). CDR3 length equals 17 residues. V gave up 6 bases and J gave up 2 bases, with 21 bases separating them. The germline CDR1 and CDR2 sequences are PRHDT and FYEKMQ (reference sequence). The CDR3 nucleotides read TGTGCCAGCAGTCCGGGAAGTAGCCTGATGAACACAGATACGCAGTATTTT. The encoded protein is CASSPGSSLMNTDTQYF. The full variable domain, completed using reference TRBV13 and TRBJ2-3, is AAGVIQSPRHLIKEKRETATLKCYPIPRHDTVYWYQQGPGQDPQFLISFYEKMQSDKGSIPDRFSAQQFSDYHSELNMSSLELGDSALYFCASSPGSSLMNTDTQYFGPGTRLTVL.